Following are 20 T cell receptor beta chains from one sample sequenced in a study of cytomegalovirus exposure and HLA in healthy donors. The protocol was immunoSEQ multiplex PCR, while the TCRdb copy is restricted to in-frame clones and leaves out a portion. The sample contains over 200,000 clones, 90% of which appear only once. Sequencing was carried out using PBMCs. These receptors came from a woman in her twenties or thirties in good health and CMV-seronegative.

This clone appeared many times. The gene calls are TRBV25-1 and TRBJ2-5; 12 nucleotides agree with TRBD1. The CDR3 runs 16 residues. The trim removed 6 bases at V and 4 bases at J, leaving 9 bases unmatched. The V gene's germline CDR1 is MGHDK and CDR2 SYGVNS. In DNA form, the CDR3 reads TGTGCCAGCAGGGACCGGGACAGGGGGCTCGGAGAGACCCAGTACTTC. Encoded protein: CASRDRDRGLGETQYF.

This chain links TRBV28 with TRBJ2-7, with 7 positions matching TRBD2. The CDR3 has 15 residues. The V gene's germline CDR1 is MDHEN and CDR2 SYDVKM. Trimming cost V 3 bases and J 3 bases; bases outside gene matches: 8. The CDR3 DNA reads TGTGCCAGCAGTTTGTTAGCGGGTGGGGTCTACGAGCAGTACTTC. It encodes CASSLLAGGVYEQYF.

The chain recombines TRBV30 with TRBJ2-3, with D uncertain. Germline-derived CDR1 and CDR2 are GTSNPN and SVGIG (reference sequence). CDR3 size: 13 residues. V lost 2 bases, J lost 2 bases, and 8 bases lay in between. The CDR3 DNA is TGTGCCTGGAGTCGCGGTTACACAGATACGCAGTATTTT. It yields the protein CAWSRGYTDTQYF.

J is TRBJ2-7 and V is TRBV7-2; 11 nucleotides align to TRBD2. The CDR3 consists of 16 residues. Per germline, CDR1 SGHTA and CDR2 FQGNSA. J lost 4 bases, V lost 1 base, and 6 bases had no gene match. CDR3 DNA sequence: TGTGCCAGCAGCTTAGGAGCCGGGACTAGCGGATACGAGCAGTACTTC. Protein: CASSLGAGTSGYEQYF.

This chain joins TRBV5-6 and TRBJ2-1; 7 bases map to TRBD2. The CDR3 loop spans 13 amino acids. CDR1 is SGHDT, CDR2 YYEEEE, per germline. J lost 5 bases, V lost 3 bases, and 2 bases had no gene match. The CDR3 nucleotides are TGTGCCAGCAGCTCCCTAGCGGACAATGAGCAGTTCTTC. This translates into CASSSLADNEQFF.

The rearrangement joins TRBV13 to TRBJ2-3; D is possibly TRBD2 (7 bases). V lost 0 bases and J lost 2, with 15 bases in between. The CDR3 extends over 17 amino acids. In germline, CDR1 is PRHDT, CDR2 FYEKMQ (reference sequence). This chain's CDR3 is CASSLGDGGLYTDTQYF. The CDR3 bases are TGTGCCAGCAGCTTAGGCGACGGGGGGCTATACACAGATACGCAGTATTTT.

The rearrangement joins TRBV28 to TRBJ2-7; D gene ambiguous. The CDR3 extends over 13 amino acids. Per the germline V gene, CDR1 is MDHEN and CDR2 is SYDVKM. The V gene lost 2 bases and the J gene lost 4 bases, with 9 bases spanning the gap. CDR3 DNA sequence: TGTGCCAGCAGTTTAGTCCTGCAGTACGAGCAGTACTTC. It is translated as CASSLVLQYEQYF.

This chain joins TRBV5-4 and TRBJ1-4; TRBD1 might be the D (6 bases). Looked up from germline, CDR1 is SGHNT and CDR2 is YYREEE (reference sequence). This CDR3 is built from 15 residues. V was shortened by 5 bases and J by 7 bases, with 18 bases between the two germline ends. The CDR3 here is CASSHEQGRSEKLFF. CDR3 nucleotide sequence: TGTGCCAGCAGTCATGAACAGGGAAGGAGTGAAAAACTGTTTTTT.

In its sample, this clone was seen once. The rearrangement joins TRBV27 to TRBJ2-1, with D possibly being TRBD2 (6 bases). This CDR3 has 14 amino acids. CDR1 is MNHEY and CDR2 is SMNVEV in the germline V gene (reference sequence). V was shortened by 2 bases and J by 2 bases, with 7 bases between the two germline ends. The DNA for the CDR3 is TGTGCCAGCAGTTTAGGGACTGCCTACAATGAGCAGTTCTTC. Translation: CASSLGTAYNEQFF.

The chain combines TRBV6-5 with TRBJ1-2; D is uncertain. Germline V gene lookup returns CDR1 MNHEY and CDR2 SVGAGI. CDR3 length: 13 residues. Trimming left V 5 bases short and J 3 bases short, with 10 bases between. The CDR3 loop reads CASSDRRDYGYTF. The CDR3 coding sequence is TGTGCCAGCAGTGACCGACGTGACTATGGCTACACCTTC.

The rearrangement uses TRBV6-6 and TRBJ2-5; TRBD2 might be the D (6 bases). This CDR3 comprises 15 residues. The V and J ends lost 8 bases and 1 base respectively, with 17 bases between them. Per germline, CDR1 MNHNY and CDR2 SVGAGI (reference sequence). The CDR3 here is CASHGGSSVQETQYF. In DNA form, the CDR3 reads TGTGCCAGCCACGGGGGTTCTAGCGTCCAAGAGACCCAGTACTTC.

The chain combines TRBV5-4 with TRBJ2-3; TRBD2 matches 7 bases. With V trimmed by 2 bases and J by 4 bases, 4 bases remained unmatched. In germline, CDR1 is SGHNT, CDR2 YYREEE (reference sequence). This CDR3 region has 14 residues. The CDR3 is CASSLVSGPDTQYF. The CDR3 DNA is TGTGCCAGCAGCTTAGTTAGCGGGCCAGATACGCAGTATTTT.

The chain combines TRBV4-3 with TRBJ2-1; D is unresolved. The germline V gene encodes CDR1 LGHNA and CDR2 YSLEER. Trimming removed 3 bases from V and 5 bases from J, with 5 bases in between. The CDR3 loop spans 12 amino acids. DNA of the CDR3: TGCGCCAGCAGCCACCTTAACAATGAGCAGTTCTTC. It codes for CASSHLNNEQFF.

The rearrangement links TRBV15 to TRBJ2-4; D gene ambiguous. The CDR3 runs to 15 residues. CDR1 is LNHNV, CDR2 YYDKDF, per germline (reference sequence). V was shortened by 0 bases and J by 1 base, with 7 bases between the two germline ends. CDR3 DNA: TGTGCCACCAGCAGAGAAGGGTCGGCCAAAAACATTCAGTACTTC. Translated: CATSREGSAKNIQYF.

The chain combines TRBV30 with TRBJ1-2, with D uncertain. The V gene lost 1 base and the J gene lost 3 bases, with 12 bases spanning the gap. There are 14 residues in the CDR3. Germline V CDR1 and CDR2: GTSNPN, SVGIG (reference sequence). The CDR3 loop reads CAWSARNIYYGYTF. The DNA for the CDR3 is TGTGCCTGGAGTGCTCGGAACATATACTATGGCTACACCTTC.

The chain carries TRBV5-6 and TRBJ1-1; D is ambiguous. CDR1 and CDR2 from the germline V gene are SGHDT and YYEEEE. The V end was cut by 3 bases, the J end by 5 bases, with 8 bases between. CDR3 size: 12 residues. This CDR3 is CASSSTGTEAFF. As DNA, the CDR3 is TGTGCCAGCAGCTCGACGGGGACTGAAGCTTTCTTT. Complete variable domain (other parts from reference TRBV5-6 and TRBJ1-1): DAGVTQSPTHLIKTRGQQVTLRCSPKSGHDTVSWYQQALGQGPQFIFQYYEEEERQRGNFPDRFSGHQFPNYSSELNVNALLLGDSALYLCASSSTGTEAFFGQGTRLTVV.

V gene TRBV7-9 combines with J gene TRBJ2-2; a possible D gene is TRBD2 (6 bases). The CDR3 covers 16 residues. Per germline, CDR1 SEHNR and CDR2 FQNEAQ (reference sequence). V lost 4 bases to trimming and J lost 0 bases, with 12 bases between them. This CDR3 reads CASSWEVTTNTGELFF. In DNA, the CDR3 is TGTGCCAGCAGCTGGGAGGTGACCACGAACACCGGGGAGCTGTTTTTT.

The V gene is TRBV6-1, the J gene TRBJ2-1; D might be TRBD1 (5 bases). This CDR3 is built from 19 residues. V was clipped by 0 bases and J by 7 bases, with 25 bases between them. Germline V gene data show CDR1 as MNHNS and CDR2 as SASEGT. As DNA, the CDR3 is TGTGCCAGCAGTGAAGCGGGCCTTGGGGCTAGTAGGTATTGGAATGAGCAGTTCTTC. Protein sequence: CASSEAGLGASRYWNEQFF.

V is TRBV15 and J is TRBJ2-5, with 9 nucleotides matching TRBD1. V was pared by 3 bases and J by 0 bases, with 5 bases of the junction left unmatched. The CDR3 runs to 16 residues. Germline CDR1 is LNHNV and CDR2 is YYDKDF (reference sequence). The CDR3 is CATSSSRTGDQETQYF. The CDR3 nucleotides read TGTGCCACCAGCAGTTCAAGGACAGGGGACCAAGAGACCCAGTACTTC.

The V and J genes are TRBV25-1 and TRBJ2-2, with D maybe TRBD1 (5 bases). The CDR3 extends over 16 amino acids. Trimming pared 2 bases from V and 5 bases from J, leaving 15 bases between. Germline V gives CDR1 MGHDK, CDR2 SYGVNS. CDR3 region: CASSESARRGTGELFF. In nucleotides, the CDR3 is TGTGCCAGCAGTGAAAGTGCCCGAAGGGGTACCGGGGAGCTGTTTTTT.